The 8 T cell receptor beta chains below all came from one sample that was sequenced in a study of CD8+ T cells in alopecia areata. As to treatment: oral pan-JAK inhibitor, 5-10 mg twice daily. The authors extracted RNA and reverse transcribed it into cDNA as the sequencing template. TCRdb's copy holds only in-frame clones and misses some; the assay was immunoSEQ multiplex PCR. The sample lists about 210,000 clones, roughly 40% seen once, with around 3% in the top ten. The sample was CD4+ T cells sorted from blood, taken around week 36, from a patient treated with tofacitinib. These receptors were collected from a human donor with alopecia areata.

This clone occurred a few times. V is TRBV7-2 and J is TRBJ2-7; weak D call: TRBD1 (6 bases). Trimming took off 1 base at V and 6 bases at J, with 10 bases between the two ends. This CDR3 is 13 amino acids long. From germline, CDR1 is SGHTA and CDR2 FQGNSA. The CDR3: CASSLDNRVEQYF. DNA of the CDR3: TGTGCCAGCAGCTTAGACAACAGGGTCGAGCAGTACTTC.

This clone was counted between two and nine times. This rearrangement joins TRBV9 to TRBJ2-3; D possibly uses TRBD1 or TRBD2 (6 bases each). Trimming cost V 0 bases and J 0 bases, with 17 bases left between them. The germline V gene has CDR1 SGDLS and CDR2 YYNGEE. This CDR3 spans 18 amino acids. Here the CDR3 DNA reads TGTGCCAGCAGCGTAGCAGGGGCGGGAAGTTCTAGCACAGATACGCAGTATTTT. It yields the protein CASSVAGAGSSSTDTQYF.

The chain uses TRBV15 and TRBJ1-2; possible D gene TRBD1, 5 bases. Looked up from germline, CDR1 is LNHNV and CDR2 is YYDKDF (reference sequence). CDR3 length equals 14 residues. The V gene lost 1 base and the J gene lost 7 bases, with 13 bases spanning the gap. The CDR3 sequence is CATSRVYGGSGYTF. CDR3 DNA sequence: TGTGCCACCAGCAGAGTCTACGGGGGTAGTGGCTACACCTTC.

The chain recombines TRBV4-1 with TRBJ2-7; D might be TRBD2 (5 bases). Per the germline V gene, CDR1 is MGHRA and CDR2 is YSYEKL. V dropped 0 bases and J dropped 10 bases, with 13 bases sitting between them. The CDR3 length is 13 residues. CDR3 DNA sequence: TGCGCCAGCAGCCAAGATCGACACCGGGATCAGTACTTC. Amino acids: CASSQDRHRDQYF.

This sequence joins TRBV19 and TRBJ2-5, with 10 positions matching TRBD1. CDR1 is LNHDA, CDR2 SQIVND, per germline (reference sequence). The V segment lost 3 bases and the J segment 0 bases; nucleotides outside the gene matches: 16. This CDR3 is built from 20 residues. Here the CDR3 DNA reads TGTGCCAGTAGTATTGCCCCCCCGGGACAGGGGAATTTGTACCAAGAGACCCAGTACTTC. Translated, it gives CASSIAPPGQGNLYQETQYF.

The V and J genes are TRBV5-1 and TRBJ2-1; 8 nucleotides line up with TRBD1. In germline, CDR1 is SGHRS, CDR2 YFSETQ. The CDR3 is 16 residues long. J was trimmed by 6 bases and V by 4 bases; bases with no gene match: 12. Here the CDR3 DNA reads TGCGCCAGCAGCACAGAGGACAGGGTGACGCGCAATGAGCAGTTCTTC. It encodes CASSTEDRVTRNEQFF.

The chain employs TRBV30 and TRBJ2-7; 10 nucleotides align to TRBD2. The length of the CDR3 is 15 residues. CDR1 is GTSNPN, CDR2 SVGIG, per germline (reference sequence). The V segment lost 2 bases and the J segment 4 bases; nucleotides outside the gene matches: 8. CDR3 nucleotides: TGTGCCTGGAGTATCGAACTAGCGGGAATTTACGAGCAGTACTTC. The encoded protein is CAWSIELAGIYEQYF.

The J gene is TRBJ1-2, the V gene TRBV28, with D unclear. This CDR3 is built from 13 residues. Trimming removed 7 bases at V and 4 bases at J, with 13 bases between. Germline V gene data show CDR1 as MDHEN and CDR2 as SYDVKM. As DNA, the CDR3 is TGTGCCAGCATCACAGAGGACGGCTATGGCTACACCTTC. Translation: CASITEDGYGYTF.